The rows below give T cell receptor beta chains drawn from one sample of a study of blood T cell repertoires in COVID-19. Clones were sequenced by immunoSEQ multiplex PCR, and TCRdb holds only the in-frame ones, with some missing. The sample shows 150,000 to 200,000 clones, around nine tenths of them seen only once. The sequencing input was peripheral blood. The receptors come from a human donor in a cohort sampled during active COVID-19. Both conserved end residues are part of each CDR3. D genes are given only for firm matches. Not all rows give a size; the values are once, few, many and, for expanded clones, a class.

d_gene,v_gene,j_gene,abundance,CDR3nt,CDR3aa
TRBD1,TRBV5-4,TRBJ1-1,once,TGTGCCAGCAGCTGGGCAGGGGGCACTGAAGCTTTCTTT,CASSWAGGTEAFF
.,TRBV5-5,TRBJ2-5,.,TGTGCCAGCAGCAGGGGACATCGGGAGACCCAGTACTTC,CASSRGHRETQYF
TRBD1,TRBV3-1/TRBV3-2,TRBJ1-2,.,TGTGCCAGCGTAACAAGGGACAGGGGTTGGAATGGCTACACCTTC,CASVTRDRGWNGYTF
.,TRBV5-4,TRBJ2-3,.,TGTGCCAGCAGCCTGCCGGGACAAGGCACAGATACGCAGTATTTT,CASSLPGQGTDTQYF
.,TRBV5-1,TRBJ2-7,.,TGCGCCAGCAGCTTGGGGGCTGGGACTCTCTACGAGCAGTACTTC,CASSLGAGTLYEQYF
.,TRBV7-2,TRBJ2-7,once,TGTGCCAGCAGCCCTCAATACAGGGCCCCCGAGCCCTACGAGCAGTACTTC,CASSPQYRAPEPYEQYF
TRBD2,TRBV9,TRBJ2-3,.,TGTGCCAGCAGCGTAGGGGGGGGAGGCACAGATACGCAGTATTTT,CASSVGGGGTDTQYF
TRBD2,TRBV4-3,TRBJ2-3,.,TGCGCCAGCAGCCAGGCCCCCGGGACTAGCGGGGATTGGGCGGGGGATACGCAGTATTTT,CASSQAPGTSGDWAGDTQYF
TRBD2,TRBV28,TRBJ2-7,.,TGTGCCAGCAGTTCCACCGGGACTAGTAAATACGAGCAGTACTTC,CASSSTGTSKYEQYF
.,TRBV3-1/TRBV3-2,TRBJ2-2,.,TGTGCCAGCAGCCCAGCGAACACCGGGGAGCTGTTTTTT,CASSPANTGELFF
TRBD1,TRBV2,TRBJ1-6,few,TGTGCCAGCAGTGAATACAGGGGGAATAATTCACCCCTCCACTTT,CASSEYRGNNSPLHF
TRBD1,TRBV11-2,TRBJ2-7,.,TGTGCCAGCAGCTTAAACCGGGACAGGGGACAACAGACGGTTTACGAGCAGTACTTC,CASSLNRDRGQQTVYEQYF
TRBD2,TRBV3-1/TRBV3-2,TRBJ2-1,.,TGTGCCAGCAGCCAAGCCGGGGGGACTAGTCAACATGAGCAGTTCTTC,CASSQAGGTSQHEQFF
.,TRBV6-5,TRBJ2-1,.,TGTGCCAGCAGTTTTACTGATGAGCAGTTCTTC,CASSFTDEQFF
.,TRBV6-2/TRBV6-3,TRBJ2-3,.,TGTGCCAGCAGTTCCCGAAGGGTCGGGAGTCGGGGGACAGATACGCAGTATTTT,CASSSRRVGSRGTDTQYF
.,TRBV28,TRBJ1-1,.,TGTGCCAGCAGTTTTCGGACAGTGAAGAACACTGAAGCTTTCTTT,CASSFRTVKNTEAFF
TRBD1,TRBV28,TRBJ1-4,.,TGTGCCAGCAGGGGACAGGGAGAAAAACTGTTTTTT,CASRGQGEKLFF
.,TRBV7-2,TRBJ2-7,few,TGTGCCAGCAGCATCAGCAGGGGTTCCTACGAGCAGTACTTC,CASSISRGSYEQYF
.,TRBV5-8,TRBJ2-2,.,TGTGCCAGCAGCTTGGACAGACAGTTCCTTAACACCGGGGAGCTGTTTTTT,CASSLDRQFLNTGELFF
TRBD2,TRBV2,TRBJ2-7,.,TGTGCCAGCAGGACTCTAGCGGGGGGGGGACGCTACGAGCAGTACTTC,CASRTLAGGGRYEQYF
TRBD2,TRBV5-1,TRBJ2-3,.,TGCGCCAGCAGCAAATCCGGGACTACTAGCACAGATACGCAGTATTTT,CASSKSGTTSTDTQYF
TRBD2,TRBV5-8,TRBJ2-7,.,TGTGCCAGCAGCTATGGACTAGCGGGCTCCTACGAGCAGTACTTC,CASSYGLAGSYEQYF
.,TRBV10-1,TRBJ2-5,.,TGCGTCAGCAGTGAGCGGGACATCCAAGAGACCCAGTACTTC,CVSSERDIQETQYF
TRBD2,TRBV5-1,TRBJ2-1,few,TGCGCCAGCAGCCCGCCATTACTAGCGGGAGGTCCCAATGAGCAGTTCTTC,CASSPPLLAGGPNEQFF
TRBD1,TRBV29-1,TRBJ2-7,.,TGCAGCGCACGACAGGGAACCTACGAGCAGTACTTC,CSARQGTYEQYF